The sequence of this T cell receptor beta chain was determined in a study of monozygotic twins with inflammatory bowel disease (dated 2019 in TCRdb). Regarding the research as a whole: The full study comprised 28 monozygotic twin pairs: nine German pairs (four IBD-concordant, five IBD-discordant) and 19 IBD-discordant Danish pairs. Disease-associated traits were sought mainly through comparisons between IBD patients and their genetically identical healthy co-twins within discordant pairs. Each individual had, on average, about 151 000 unique TCRalpha sequences and 181 000 unique TCRbeta sequences available for analysis.

The germline V gene provides CDR1 MNHNS and CDR2 SASEGT. The CDR3 contains 14 residues, cysteine and phenylalanine counted. No DNA sequence is on record. General findings and caveats noted by the study authors: The analysis was unable to tell different T cell subtypes apart. No difference in repertoire similarity was observed between concordant and discordant twins, possibly owing to limited statistical power. The results gave no support for a single strong signal or clonotype linked to IBD. Fewer clonotypes were shared with other individuals by IBD patients than by healthy twins, most markedly in patients showing signs of disease activity. Because patients were on differing immunosuppressive treatments, the repertoires may have picked up extra background noise and inter-individual variability. TCRbeta repertoire diversity, by inverse Simpson index, was decreased in IBD patients compared with their healthy co-twins.

Concerning this clonotype: Its antigen is unknown.

The library was made by 5' RACE. The input for every TCR library was roughly 4,000 ng of total RNA. For each sample, cDNA was synthesized in eight separate reactions using SMARTScribe reverse transcriptase. Unique molecular identifiers containing a 6-nucleotide sample barcode were introduced through template switching during cDNA synthesis. Amplification of TCRalpha and TCRbeta cDNA involved two nested PCRs of roughly 17 and 9 cycles, and each PCR was followed by bead purification. Before amplification, the cDNA was treated with uracil DNA-glycosylase and purified using the QIAquick PCR purification kit. The second PCR added Illumina TruSeq-compatible adapters along with sample-specific barcodes. TapeStation and Qubit were used to check library quality and concentration, and 5 to 6.5 ng of each library was pooled. Pooled libraries were sequenced on an Illumina HiSeq2500 single-index Rapid Run with 2 x 100 bp reads and custom sequencing primers. The source study handled its data this way. UMI-based consensus assembly with MiGEC version 1.2.6 was used to correct PCR and sequencing errors. V(D)J alignment, clonotype assembly and CDR3 extraction were performed with MiXCR version 2.1.1. To normalise gene usage, clonotype sharing and MAIT/NKT TCR abundance, the top 1000, 10 000 and 20 000 clonotypes in each sample were analysed. After downsampling to 27 000 UMIs, diversity was calculated as the inverse Simpson index using the vegan R package. Paired Mann-Whitney U tests on discordant twin pairs were used, with Benjamini-Hochberg multiple-testing correction. Each entry corresponds to one CDR3 protein sequence from reads that TCRdb reprocessed, and DNA is not given. The V and J calls follow TCRdb's processing rather than the paper's. The sample table on file contains under 350,000 distinct CDR3 sequences. Of the sample, less than 6.5% falls within the top ten clones.

From each donor, an approximately 2.5 ml peripheral blood sample was drawn into PAXgene tubes and stored at -80 degrees C. Total RNA was isolated from whole blood with the PAXgene blood miRNA kit on an automated QIAcube, without T cell sorting. Peripheral blood from monozygotic twin pairs concordant or discordant for inflammatory bowel disease was subjected to deep TCRalpha and TCRbeta repertoire profiling with unique molecular barcoding. Smoking habits were recorded for all twin pairs, and individuals were classified as current, former or never smokers. Specimen: blood. The rearrangement joined TRBV6-1 to TRBJ2-7; lacking DNA, the TRBD1 call made by TCRdb goes unchecked. This sequence originates from a human donor with ulcerative colitis or Crohn's disease, or a healthy co-twin of an affected twin (not recorded which). The CDR3 protein is CASKLRTGSYEQYF.